A selection of T cell receptor beta chains follows, all from one sample in a study of cytotoxic CD8 clonotypes in ibrutinib-treated CLL. Clones were sequenced by immunoSEQ multiplex PCR, and TCRdb holds only the in-frame ones, with some missing. The sample lists about 76,000 clones; 83% were seen once. Specimen: PBMCs, collected after 24 months of ibrutinib treatment. The receptors were gathered from a human donor with chronic lymphocytic leukemia. The CDR3 runs from the conserved cysteine through the conserved F or W. The order of the fields is D gene, V gene, clone size, J gene, CDR3 DNA, CDR3 protein. The D gene is left open where the match is weak. Clone size is shown for a subset of rows, as once, few, many or a class of expanded clone.

d_gene: TRBD1; v_gene: TRBV5-1; abundance: .; j_gene: TRBJ2-2; CDR3nt: TGCGCCAGCAGCTTCGAGGGGGCCGCCGGGGAGCTGTTTTTT; CDR3aa: CASSFEGAAGELFF
d_gene: .; v_gene: TRBV19; abundance: .; j_gene: TRBJ2-7; CDR3nt: TGTGCCAGTTCGCGTGCGGAGGAGTTAGGGTACGAGCAGTACTTC; CDR3aa: CASSRAEELGYEQYF
d_gene: TRBD1; v_gene: TRBV19; abundance: .; j_gene: TRBJ2-3; CDR3nt: TGTGCCAGTAGAGATCCAGGGGGTCCCAGCACAGATACGCAGTATTTT; CDR3aa: CASRDPGGPSTDTQYF
d_gene: TRBD2; v_gene: TRBV6-4; abundance: .; j_gene: TRBJ2-2; CDR3nt: TGTGCCAGCAAGACTAGCGCGAACACCGGGGAGCTGTTTTTT; CDR3aa: CASKTSANTGELFF
d_gene: .; v_gene: TRBV9; abundance: few; j_gene: TRBJ1-2; CDR3nt: TGTGCCAGCAGCACCTCGGACGGAGGTGGCTACACCTTC; CDR3aa: CASSTSDGGGYTF
d_gene: .; v_gene: TRBV9; abundance: .; j_gene: TRBJ2-1; CDR3nt: TGTGCCAGCAGCGTAGCTAAGGGCTCCCAACAGCCCTACAATGAGCAGTTCTTC; CDR3aa: CASSVAKGSQQPYNEQFF
d_gene: .; v_gene: TRBV7-2; abundance: .; j_gene: TRBJ2-2; CDR3nt: TGTGCCAGCAGCCCCACCGGACGCTTCCGGGGCCGGGCCGGGGAGCTGTTTTTT; CDR3aa: CASSPTGRFRGRAGELFF
d_gene: .; v_gene: TRBV7-6; abundance: .; j_gene: TRBJ2-5; CDR3nt: TGTGCCAGCAGCCACCCCTGGCAGGCGAACGCCCAAGAGACCCAGTACTTC; CDR3aa: CASSHPWQANAQETQYF
d_gene: TRBD2; v_gene: TRBV11-1; abundance: once; j_gene: TRBJ2-7; CDR3nt: TGTGCCAGCAGCTCAGGACTAGCGGGCTACGAGCAGTACTTC; CDR3aa: CASSSGLAGYEQYF
d_gene: .; v_gene: TRBV7-7; abundance: .; j_gene: TRBJ2-5; CDR3nt: TGTGCCAGCAGCTTAGGTCCAGGGAGGGGGGAAGAGACCCAGTACTTC; CDR3aa: CASSLGPGRGEETQYF